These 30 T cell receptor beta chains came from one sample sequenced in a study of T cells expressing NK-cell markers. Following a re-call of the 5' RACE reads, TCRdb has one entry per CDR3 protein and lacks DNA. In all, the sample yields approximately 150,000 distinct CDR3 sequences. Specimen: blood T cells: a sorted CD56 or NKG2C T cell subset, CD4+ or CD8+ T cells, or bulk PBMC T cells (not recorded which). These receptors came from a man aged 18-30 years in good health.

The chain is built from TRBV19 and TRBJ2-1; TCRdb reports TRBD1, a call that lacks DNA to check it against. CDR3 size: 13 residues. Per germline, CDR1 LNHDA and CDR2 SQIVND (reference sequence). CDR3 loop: CASSTRQGPEQFF.

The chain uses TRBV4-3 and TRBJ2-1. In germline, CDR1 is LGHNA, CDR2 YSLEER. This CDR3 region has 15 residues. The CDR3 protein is CASSQGDFQYNEQFF.

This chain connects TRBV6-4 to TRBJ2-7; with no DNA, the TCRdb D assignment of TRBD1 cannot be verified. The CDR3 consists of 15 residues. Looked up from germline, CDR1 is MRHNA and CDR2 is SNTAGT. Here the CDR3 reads CASSEGQGAFYEQYF.

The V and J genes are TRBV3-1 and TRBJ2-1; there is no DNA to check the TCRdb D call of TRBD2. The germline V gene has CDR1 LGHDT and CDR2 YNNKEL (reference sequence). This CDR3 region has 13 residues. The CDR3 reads CASSQGALPEQFF.

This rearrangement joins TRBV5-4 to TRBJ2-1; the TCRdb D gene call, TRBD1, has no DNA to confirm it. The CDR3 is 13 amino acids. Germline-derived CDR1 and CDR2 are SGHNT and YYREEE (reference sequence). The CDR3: CASTDGQGNEQFF.

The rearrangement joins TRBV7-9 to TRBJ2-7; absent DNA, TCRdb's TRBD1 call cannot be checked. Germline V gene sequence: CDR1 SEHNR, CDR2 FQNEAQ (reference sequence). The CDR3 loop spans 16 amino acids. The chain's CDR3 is CASSAIGGTISYEQYF.

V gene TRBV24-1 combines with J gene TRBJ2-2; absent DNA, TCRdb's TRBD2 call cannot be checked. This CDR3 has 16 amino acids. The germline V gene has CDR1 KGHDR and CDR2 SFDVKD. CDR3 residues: CATSEMGLAETGELFF.

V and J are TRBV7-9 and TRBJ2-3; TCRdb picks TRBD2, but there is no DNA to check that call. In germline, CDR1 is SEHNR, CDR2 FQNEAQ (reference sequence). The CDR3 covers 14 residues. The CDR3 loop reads CASSLPVERDTQYF. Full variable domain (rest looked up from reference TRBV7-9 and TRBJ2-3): DTGVSQNPRHKITKRGQNVTFRCDPISEHNRLYWYRQTLGQGPEFLTYFQNEAQLEKSRLLSDRFSAERPKGSFSTLEIQRTEQGDSAMYLCASSLPVERDTQYFGPGTRLTVL.

CDR3 sequence reads: CASSNYSNQPQHF. V is TRBV12-3 or TRBV12-4 and J is TRBJ1-5. The CDR3 is made up of 13 amino acids.

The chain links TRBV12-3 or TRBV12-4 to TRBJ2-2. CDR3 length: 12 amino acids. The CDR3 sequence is CASSPGAGELFF.

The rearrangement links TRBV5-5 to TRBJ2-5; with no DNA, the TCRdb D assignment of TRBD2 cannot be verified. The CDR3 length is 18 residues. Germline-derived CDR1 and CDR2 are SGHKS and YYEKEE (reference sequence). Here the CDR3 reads CASFSPASGSVNQETQYF.

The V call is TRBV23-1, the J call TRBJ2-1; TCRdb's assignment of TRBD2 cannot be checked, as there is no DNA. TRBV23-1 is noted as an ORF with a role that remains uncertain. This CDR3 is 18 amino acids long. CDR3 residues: CASSLRLAGFSSYNEQFF.

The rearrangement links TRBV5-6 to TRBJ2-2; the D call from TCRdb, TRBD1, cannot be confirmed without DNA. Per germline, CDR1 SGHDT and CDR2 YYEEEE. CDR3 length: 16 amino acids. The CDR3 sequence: CASSSTRASPTGELFF.

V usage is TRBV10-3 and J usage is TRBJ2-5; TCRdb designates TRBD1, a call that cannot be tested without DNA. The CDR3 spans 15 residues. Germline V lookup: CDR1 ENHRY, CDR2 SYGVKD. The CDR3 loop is CAISPTGEGQETQYF.

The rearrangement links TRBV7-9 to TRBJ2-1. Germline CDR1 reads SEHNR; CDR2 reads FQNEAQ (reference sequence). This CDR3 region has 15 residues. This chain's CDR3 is CASSLRGSSYNEQFF.

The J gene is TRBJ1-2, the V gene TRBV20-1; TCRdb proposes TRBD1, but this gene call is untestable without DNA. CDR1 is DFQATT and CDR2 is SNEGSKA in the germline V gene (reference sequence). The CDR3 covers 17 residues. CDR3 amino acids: CSARVGQVPVANYGYTF.

This CDR3 reads CASSPSTSGDTAYEQYF. The chain couples TRBV28 to TRBJ2-7; TCRdb returns TRBD2, unconfirmable since there is no DNA. The CDR3 has 17 residues. Per the germline V gene, CDR1 is MDHEN and CDR2 is SYDVKM.

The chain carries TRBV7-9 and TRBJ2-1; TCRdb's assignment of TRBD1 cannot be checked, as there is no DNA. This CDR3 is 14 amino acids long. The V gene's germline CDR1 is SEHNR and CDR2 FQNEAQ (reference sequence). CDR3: CASSFGTDYNEQFF.

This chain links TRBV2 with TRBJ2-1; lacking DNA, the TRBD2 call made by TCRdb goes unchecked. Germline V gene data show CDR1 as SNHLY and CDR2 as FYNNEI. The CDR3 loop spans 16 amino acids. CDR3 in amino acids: CASRGLDEDSYNEQFF. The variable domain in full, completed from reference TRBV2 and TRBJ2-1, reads EPEVTQTPSHQVTQMGQEVILRCVPISNHLYFYWYRQILGQKVEFLVSFYNNEISEKSEIFDDQFSVERPDGSNFTLKIRSTKLEDSAMYFCASRGLDEDSYNEQFFGPGTRLTVL.

The CDR3 here is CASSDRDRGTSGIYSSYNEQFF. The rearrangement joins TRBV5-1 to TRBJ2-1; the TRBD1 assignment by TCRdb is unverifiable without DNA. The CDR3 loop spans 22 amino acids. Germline CDR1 SGHRS, CDR2 YFSETQ.

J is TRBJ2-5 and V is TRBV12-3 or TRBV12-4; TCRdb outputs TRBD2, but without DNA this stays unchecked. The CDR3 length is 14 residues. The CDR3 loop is CASRLLAGGETQYF.

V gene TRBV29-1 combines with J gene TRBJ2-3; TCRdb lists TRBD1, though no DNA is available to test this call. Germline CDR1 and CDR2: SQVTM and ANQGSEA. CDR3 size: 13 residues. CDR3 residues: CSVEGQLTDTQYF.

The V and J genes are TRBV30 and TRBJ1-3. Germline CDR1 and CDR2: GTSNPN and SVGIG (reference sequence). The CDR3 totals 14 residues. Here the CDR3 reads CAWSVSSSGNTIYF.

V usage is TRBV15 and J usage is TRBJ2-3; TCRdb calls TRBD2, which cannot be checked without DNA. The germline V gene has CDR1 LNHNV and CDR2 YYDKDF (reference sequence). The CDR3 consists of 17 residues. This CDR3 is CATSRRTGTSGTDTQYF.

CDR3 sequence: CASSPGVFGANVLTF. This chain connects TRBV19 to TRBJ2-6; there is no DNA to check the TCRdb D call of TRBD1. The CDR3 contains 15 residues. The germline V gene has CDR1 LNHDA and CDR2 SQIVND (reference sequence). Drawing the rest from reference TRBV19 and TRBJ2-6, the complete variable domain is DGGITQSPKYLFRKEGQNVTLSCEQNLNHDAMYWYRQDPGQGLRLIYYSQIVNDFQKGDIAEGYSVSREKKESFPLTVTSAQKNPTAFYLCASSPGVFGANVLTFGAGSRLTVL.

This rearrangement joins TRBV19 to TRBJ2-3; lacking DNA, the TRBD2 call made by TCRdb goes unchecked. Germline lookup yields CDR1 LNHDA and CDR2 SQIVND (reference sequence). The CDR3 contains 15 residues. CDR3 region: CASSWASGVTDTQYF.

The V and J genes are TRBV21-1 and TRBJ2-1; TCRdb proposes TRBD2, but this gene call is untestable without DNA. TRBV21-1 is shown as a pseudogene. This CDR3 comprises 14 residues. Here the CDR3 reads CASSPLAYYNEQFF.

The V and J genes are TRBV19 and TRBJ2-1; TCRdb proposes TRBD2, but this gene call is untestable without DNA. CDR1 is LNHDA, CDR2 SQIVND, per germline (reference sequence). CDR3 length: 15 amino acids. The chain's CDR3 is CASTLGGNAYNEQFF.

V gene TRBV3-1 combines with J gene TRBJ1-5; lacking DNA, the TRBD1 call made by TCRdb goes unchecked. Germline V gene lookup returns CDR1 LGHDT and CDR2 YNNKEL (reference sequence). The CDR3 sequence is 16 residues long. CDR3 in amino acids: CASSQDRQGPNQPQHF.

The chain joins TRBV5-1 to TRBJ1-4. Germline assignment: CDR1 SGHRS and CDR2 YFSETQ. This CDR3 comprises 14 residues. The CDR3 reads CASSFEATNEKLFF. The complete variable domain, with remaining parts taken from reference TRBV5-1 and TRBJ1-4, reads KAGVTQTPRYLIKTRGQQVTLSCSPISGHRSVSWYQQTPGQGLQFLFEYFSETQRNKGNFPGRFSGRQFSNSRSEMNVSTLELGDSALYLCASSFEATNEKLFFGSGTQLSVL.